A single sample gave rise to the 27 T cell receptor beta chains below, sequenced in a study of blood T cell repertoires in COVID-19. TCRdb's copy holds only in-frame clones and misses some; the assay was immunoSEQ multiplex PCR. The table lists approximately 500,000 clones, 80% to 90% of them singletons. Sequenced: peripheral blood. These receptors originate from a human donor in a cohort sampled during active COVID-19.

The rearrangement links TRBV27 to TRBJ2-5; perhaps TRBD1 as D (6 bases). The CDR3 length is 13 residues. Trimming removed 3 bases at V and 9 bases at J, with 14 bases between. Germline V CDR1 and CDR2: MNHEY, SMNVEV (reference sequence). CDR3 in DNA: TGTGCCAGCAGTTTTGAATCTCCAGGGGCCCAGTACTTC. It is translated as CASSFESPGAQYF.

This clone was counted once. Other DNA sequences in this sample translate to the same CDR3. The CDR3: CASSQEGGSYNEQFF. The CDR3 DNA sequence: TGTGCCAGCAGCCAAGAGGGCGGGTCTTACAATGAGCAGTTCTTC. The rearrangement joins TRBV3-1 (or the pseudogene TRBV3-2) to TRBJ2-1, with TRBD2 as a possible D gene (5 bases). The V end was cut by 0 bases, the J end by 4 bases, with 10 bases between. Germline V CDR1 and CDR2: LGHDT, YNNKEL (reference sequence). CDR3 size: 15 residues.

This clone has just one count. This chain uses TRBV28 with TRBJ1-5, with D unclear. Germline V gene data show CDR1 as MDHEN and CDR2 as SYDVKM. This CDR3 region has 12 residues. V was clipped by 7 bases and J by 6 bases, with 10 bases between them. CDR3 in DNA: TGTGCCAGCACCGAGGGATCTCAGCCCCAGCATTTT. The encoded protein is CASTEGSQPQHF.

The V gene is TRBV5-6, the J gene TRBJ1-2, with a tentative D call TRBD1 (6 bases). This CDR3 comprises 16 residues. Trimming removed 4 bases at V and 4 bases at J, with 20 bases between. Germline V CDR1 and CDR2: SGHDT, YYEEEE. CDR3 protein: CASSIQGSGSFYGYTF. In DNA, the CDR3 is TGTGCCAGCAGCATCCAGGGGTCGGGCTCCTTCTATGGCTACACCTTC.

The CDR3 sequence is CASSQSTVYNEQFF. Here the CDR3 DNA reads TGTGCCAGCTCACAATCCACAGTCTACAATGAGCAGTTCTTC. This sequence joins TRBV18 and TRBJ2-1; D is unresolved. This CDR3 has 14 residues. Trimming shortened V by 4 bases and J by 3 bases, and 10 bases separated the two germline ends. The V gene's germline CDR1 is KGHSH and CDR2 LQKENI. The full variable domain, with the rest looked up from reference TRBV18 and TRBJ2-1, is NAGVMQNPRHLVRRRGQEARLRCSPMKGHSHVYWYRQLPEEGLKFMVYLQKENIIDESGMPKERFSAEFPKEGPSILRIQQVVRGDSAAYFCASSQSTVYNEQFFGPGTRLTVL.

This clone was recorded once. The chain combines TRBV12-3 or TRBV12-4 with TRBJ1-1; D is unresolved. The CDR3 covers 13 residues. V was pared by 7 bases and J by 7 bases, with 16 bases between. In DNA form, the CDR3 reads TGTGCCAGCATTATGCGGGCGTCGAATGAAGCTTTCTTT. It encodes CASIMRASNEAFF.

V gene TRBV5-4 combines with J gene TRBJ1-3, with a possible D match to TRBD1 (6 bases). Trimming left V 9 bases short and J 3 bases short, with 13 bases between. The CDR3 is made up of 13 amino acids. Germline CDR1 SGHNT, CDR2 YYREEE (reference sequence). CDR3: CATQQGYGNTIYF. The CDR3 DNA is TGTGCCACCCAACAGGGATATGGAAACACCATATATTTT.

The chain links TRBV28 to TRBJ1-5, with D possibly TRBD1 on 6 matching bases. This CDR3 has 13 amino acids. V was trimmed by 7 bases and J by 7 bases, leaving 14 bases between them. Germline CDR1 MDHEN, CDR2 SYDVKM. The CDR3 is CASTQGLTQPQHF. For the CDR3, the DNA is TGTGCCAGCACACAGGGTTTAACCCAGCCCCAGCATTTT.

The chain combines TRBV30 with TRBJ2-3; no clear D gene. CDR1 GTSNPN and CDR2 SVGIG come from the germline V gene (reference sequence). This CDR3 contains 13 residues. Trimming removed 4 bases at V and 6 bases at J, with 14 bases between. CDR3: CAWTLILRDTQYF. CDR3 sequence (DNA): TGTGCCTGGACCCTTATTCTCAGGGATACGCAGTATTTT. Looking up the rest from reference TRBV30 and TRBJ2-3 gives the full variable domain: SQTIHQWPATLVQPVGSPLSLECTVEGTSNPNLYWYRQAAGRGLQLLFYSVGIGQISSEVPQNLSASRPQDRQFILSSKKLLLSDSGFYLCAWTLILRDTQYFGPGTRLTVL.

The genes are TRBV30 and TRBJ2-5; D possibly corresponds to TRBD1 (8 bases). The CDR3 is 13 residues long. Trimming took off 8 bases at V and 4 bases at J, with 17 bases between the two ends. Germline CDR1 and CDR2: GTSNPN and SVGIG (reference sequence). CDR3 DNA: TGTGCCCGGGGGGCAGGGGGCGCAGAGACCCAGTACTTC. Amino acids: CARGAGGAETQYF.

The CDR3 here is CSVGIAGPRTQYF. DNA for the CDR3: TGCAGCGTGGGGATAGCGGGACCCCGTACGCAGTATTTT. The chain couples TRBV29-1 to TRBJ2-3, with TRBD2 matching 8 bases. This CDR3 is 13 amino acids long. V dropped 6 bases and J dropped 8; count of bases not matched to a gene: 10. Germline-derived CDR1 and CDR2 are SQVTM and ANQGSEA.

This chain joins TRBV4-2 and TRBJ2-7, with TRBD2 identical over 8 bases. The CDR3 sequence is 16 residues long. The germline CDR1 and CDR2 sequences are LGHNA and YNFKEQ. V lost 0 bases, J lost 7 bases, and 11 bases stayed unmatched. CDR3 in DNA: TGTGCCAGCAGCCAAGACAACGGGAGGGCCTTGGGTGAGCAGTACTTC. Protein sequence: CASSQDNGRALGEQYF.

This chain links TRBV19 with TRBJ2-5, with 8 bases identical to TRBD2. Germline CDR1 is LNHDA and CDR2 is SQIVND (reference sequence). J lost 5 bases, V lost 5 bases, and 13 bases had no gene match. This CDR3 contains 16 residues. CDR3 sequence: CASSPRTSPDRETQYF. DNA for the CDR3: TGTGCCAGTAGTCCCAGGACTAGCCCAGACAGGGAGACCCAGTACTTC.

This chain connects TRBV5-4 to TRBJ2-7; 10 bases match TRBD2. With 3 bases clipped from V and 1 base from J, the junction kept 10 bases outside the gene matches. Germline V gene sequence: CDR1 SGHNT, CDR2 YYREEE (reference sequence). CDR3 length: 17 residues. The CDR3: CASSSGTSAGRSYEQYF. In DNA, the CDR3 is TGTGCCAGCAGCTCCGGGACTAGCGCTGGTAGGTCCTACGAGCAGTACTTC.

The sample holds many counts of this clone. The V gene is TRBV7-6, the J gene TRBJ2-3; D not certain. This CDR3 comprises 15 residues. V was pared by 3 bases and J by 0 bases, with 10 bases between. Germline values: CDR1 SGHVS, CDR2 FNYEAQ. In DNA form, the CDR3 reads TGTGCCAGCAGCTTCGACGGAGCTAGCACAGATACGCAGTATTTT. Residues: CASSFDGASTDTQYF. The complete variable domain, with remaining parts taken from reference TRBV7-6 and TRBJ2-3, reads GAGVSQSPRYKVTKRGQDVALRCDPISGHVSLYWYRQALGQGPEFLTYFNYEAQQDKSGLPNDRFSAERPEGSISTLTIQRTEQRDSAMYRCASSFDGASTDTQYFGPGTRLTVL.

V is TRBV19 and J is TRBJ2-5; D gene uncertain. V was pared by 4 bases and J by 5 bases, with 14 bases between. Germline lookup yields CDR1 LNHDA and CDR2 SQIVND (reference sequence). The CDR3 runs to 14 residues. CDR3 sequence: CASSTTVDVETQYF. The CDR3 DNA is TGTGCCAGTAGTACAACAGTGGATGTGGAGACCCAGTACTTC.

The J gene is TRBJ2-5, the V gene TRBV3-1 (or the pseudogene TRBV3-2), with a weak D call TRBD2 (6 bases). Trimming removed 2 bases at V and 7 bases at J, with 11 bases between. This CDR3 is built from 13 residues. Germline CDR1 and CDR2: LGHDT and YNNKEL (reference sequence). The CDR3 protein is CASSQPRGGTQYF. In DNA form, the CDR3 reads TGTGCCAGCAGCCAACCAAGGGGAGGGACCCAGTACTTC.

V usage is TRBV18 and J usage is TRBJ1-1; a weak D match, TRBD1 (6 bases). This CDR3 is 15 amino acids long. The V gene lost 3 bases and the J gene lost 1 base, with 12 bases spanning the gap. CDR1 is KGHSH, CDR2 LQKENI, per germline. CDR3: CASSPITGQNTEAFF. CDR3 nucleotide sequence: TGTGCCAGCTCACCTATCACAGGGCAGAACACTGAAGCTTTCTTT.

This chain uses TRBV5-1 with TRBJ2-1, with 10 bases fitting TRBD2. CDR1 and CDR2 (germline): SGHRS, YFSETQ. The CDR3 covers 13 residues. The V and J ends lost 4 bases and 9 bases, in that order; junction bases with no gene match: 4. DNA for the CDR3: TGCGCCAGCAGCCATCCTAGCGGGGGTGAGCAGTTCTTC. This encodes CASSHPSGGEQFF.

V and J are TRBV27 and TRBJ1-4, with 10 bases fitting TRBD1. The CDR3 extends over 15 amino acids. Looked up from germline, CDR1 is MNHEY and CDR2 is SMNVEV (reference sequence). V trimming: 4 bases; J trimming: 8 bases; junction bases outside the gene matches: 7. CDR3 bases: TGTGCCAGCAGTTATTCCGGGACAGGGGAGGAAAAACTGTTTTTT. This encodes CASSYSGTGEEKLFF.

The gene calls are TRBV9 and TRBJ2-3, with D possibly TRBD2 on 6 matching bases. Trimming stripped 0 bases from V and 3 bases from J, with 20 bases between. The CDR3 is 18 residues long. The germline gives CDR1 SGDLS, CDR2 YYNGEE. This CDR3 is CASSVVISTPGRTDTQYF. CDR3 coding DNA: TGTGCCAGCAGCGTAGTAATCTCAACGCCGGGGAGGACAGATACGCAGTATTTT.

In DNA, the CDR3 is TGTGCCAGCAGTTTCACACGGGAGAGATTTCAGTTCTTC. Encoded protein: CASSFTRERFQFF. The chain links TRBV28 to TRBJ2-1; D might be TRBD2 (6 bases). The germline V gene encodes CDR1 MDHEN and CDR2 SYDVKM. CDR3 length: 13 residues. Trimming cost V 3 bases and J 13 bases, with 16 bases left between them. Drawing the rest from reference TRBV28 and TRBJ2-1, the complete variable domain is DVKVTQSSRYLVKRTGEKVFLECVQDMDHENMFWYRQDPGLGLRLIYFSYDVKMKEKGDIPEGYSVSREKKERFSLILESASTNQTSMYLCASSFTRERFQFFGPGTRLTVL.

This clone is a singleton in its sample. The rearrangement uses TRBV7-2 and TRBJ2-7; D is possibly TRBD1 (6 bases). CDR1 is SGHTA, CDR2 FQGNSA, per germline. Deletions cut 0 bases from V and 1 base from J, with 10 bases between. The CDR3 covers 15 residues. The CDR3 here is CASSLAQGGSYEQYF. The DNA of the CDR3 is TGTGCCAGCAGCTTAGCACAGGGTGGTTCCTACGAGCAGTACTTC.

Note on this clone: This same CDR3 is encoded by further DNA sequences in the sample. V usage is TRBV7-2 and J usage is TRBJ1-1; D not certain. The CDR3 extends over 12 amino acids. The germline V gene encodes CDR1 SGHTA and CDR2 FQGNSA. Trimming pared 3 bases from V and 4 bases from J, leaving 6 bases between. The CDR3 reads CASSLRGTEAFF. DNA for the CDR3: TGTGCCAGCAGCTTGCGGGGCACTGAAGCTTTCTTT.

V is TRBV12-3 or TRBV12-4 and J is TRBJ2-7; D unresolved. The CDR3 is made up of 12 amino acids. Trimming took 6 bases from V and 6 from J, leaving 12 bases between them. CDR3 sequence (DNA): TGTGCCAGCAGCCTCGAGCTGCCCGAGCAGTACTTC. This encodes CASSLELPEQYF.

The chain couples TRBV10-2 to TRBJ2-7; D may be TRBD2 (7 bases). The germline V gene has CDR1 WSHSY and CDR2 SAAADI. The CDR3 consists of 14 residues. V was shortened by 6 bases and J by 3 bases, with 15 bases between the two germline ends. The DNA for the CDR3 is TGCGCCAGCAGGGGGGGGCCGCGGGGCTACGAGCAGTACTTC. This codes for CASRGGPRGYEQYF.

This clone showed up just a few times. J is TRBJ2-1 and V is TRBV5-1; D might be TRBD2 (5 bases). The germline V gene has CDR1 SGHRS and CDR2 YFSETQ. V was clipped by 1 base and J by 9 bases, with 8 bases between them. CDR3 length: 12 residues. CDR3 coding DNA: TGCGCCAGCAGCTTGCCCGGGATTGAGCAGTTCTTC. Amino acid sequence: CASSLPGIEQFF. The full variable domain, in which reference TRBV5-1 and TRBJ2-1 provide the parts outside the CDR3, is KAGVTQTPRYLIKTRGQQVTLSCSPISGHRSVSWYQQTPGQGLQFLFEYFSETQRNKGNFPGRFSGRQFSNSRSEMNVSTLELGDSALYLCASSLPGIEQFFGPGTRLTVL.